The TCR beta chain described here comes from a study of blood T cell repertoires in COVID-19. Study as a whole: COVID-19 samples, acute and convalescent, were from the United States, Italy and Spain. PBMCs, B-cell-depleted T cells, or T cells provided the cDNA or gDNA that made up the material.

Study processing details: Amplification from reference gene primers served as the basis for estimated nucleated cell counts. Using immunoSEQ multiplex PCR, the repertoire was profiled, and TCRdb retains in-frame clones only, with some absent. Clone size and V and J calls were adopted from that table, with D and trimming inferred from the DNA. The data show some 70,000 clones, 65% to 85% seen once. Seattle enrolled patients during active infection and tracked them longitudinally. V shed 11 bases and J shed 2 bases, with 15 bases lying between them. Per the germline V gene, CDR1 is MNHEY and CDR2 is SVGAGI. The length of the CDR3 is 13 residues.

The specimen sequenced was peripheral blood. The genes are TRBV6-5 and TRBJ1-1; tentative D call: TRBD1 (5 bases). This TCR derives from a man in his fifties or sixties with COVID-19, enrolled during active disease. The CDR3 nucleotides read TGTGCCGGCGCAGGGCAGGGTAACACTGAAGCTTTCTTT. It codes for CAGAGQGNTEAFF.